The 7 T cell receptor beta chains in this list originate from one sample, sequenced in a study of OX40 agonist ivuxolimab in advanced cancers. Only in-frame clones appear in the TCRdb table, and some are missing; sequencing was by immunoSEQ multiplex PCR. The sample holds tens of thousands of clones; more than 75% are singletons and the top ten take roughly 2.1%. This material consisted of CD4+ or CD8+ T cells sorted from blood, taken in a trial of the OX40 agonist ivuxolimab. The receptors were gathered from an adult with an advanced solid tumor such as melanoma, head and neck, liver or kidney cancer.

This chain connects TRBV7-9 to TRBJ2-7, with 7 bases lining up with TRBD1. There are 16 residues in the CDR3. Germline values: CDR1 SEHNR, CDR2 FQNEAQ (reference sequence). Unmatched junction bases numbered 10, after V lost 5 bases and J lost 0 bases. The CDR3 protein is CASSPGQESNSYEQYF. CDR3 in DNA: TGTGCCAGCAGCCCCGGACAGGAATCCAACTCCTACGAGCAGTACTTC.

The rearrangement uses TRBV7-3 and TRBJ1-5; a weak D match, TRBD1 (5 bases). The CDR3 sequence is 13 residues long. Germline V gives CDR1 SGHTA, CDR2 FQGTGA. With 2 bases removed from V and 8 bases from J, the gap between germline ends came to 10 bases. CDR3 protein: CASSLGQGKPQHF. CDR3 nucleotide sequence: TGTGCCAGCAGCTTAGGGCAGGGTAAGCCCCAGCATTTT.

As DNA, the CDR3 is TGTGCCAGCAGTGAAGTCACAGGGGGTGGTTTGGAGCAGTACTTC. It yields the protein CASSEVTGGGLEQYF. This rearrangement joins TRBV2 to TRBJ2-7; TRBD1 agrees at 8 bases. This CDR3 is built from 15 residues. The trim removed 1 base at V and 7 bases at J, leaving 9 bases unmatched. Germline V gene sequence: CDR1 SNHLY, CDR2 FYNNEI.

V usage is TRBV18 and J usage is TRBJ1-2; the match to TRBD1 covers 8 bases. V shed 5 bases and J 4 bases; nucleotides not matched to a gene: 9. CDR1 KGHSH and CDR2 LQKENI come from the germline V gene. This CDR3 is built from 15 residues. The CDR3 DNA reads as TGTGCCAGCTCAGTGGCAGGGGGCCTCGGCTATGGCTACACCTTC. Its translation is CASSVAGGLGYGYTF.

This rearrangement joins TRBV5-6 to TRBJ2-7; D unresolved. The V gene lost 4 bases and the J gene lost 3 bases, with 11 bases spanning the gap. The CDR3 sequence is 13 residues long. The germline gives CDR1 SGHDT, CDR2 YYEEEE. CDR3 DNA: TGTGCCAGCAGCAGGACCCTGGGCTACGAGCAGTACTTC. The encoded protein is CASSRTLGYEQYF.

This clone appeared once. The V and J genes are TRBV28 and TRBJ2-7; a possible D gene is TRBD1 (6 bases). CDR1 is MDHEN, CDR2 SYDVKM, per germline. Trimming cost V 4 bases and J 1 base, with 8 bases left between them. The CDR3 runs to 13 residues. CDR3 sequence: CASSSGQSYEQYF. DNA for the CDR3: TGTGCCAGCAGTTCCGGACAGTCCTACGAGCAGTACTTC.

The V gene is TRBV7-2, the J gene TRBJ2-7; 12 bases are shared with TRBD2. Per the germline V gene, CDR1 is SGHTA and CDR2 is FQGNSA. The CDR3 sequence is 19 residues long. Losses at the gene ends were 0 bases for V and 2 bases for J; bases not matched to a gene: 11. CDR3 loop: CASSLAALLAGGPTYEQYF. The CDR3, as DNA: TGTGCCAGCAGCTTAGCAGCATTGCTAGCGGGAGGGCCCACCTACGAGCAGTACTTC.